This T cell receptor beta chain was sequenced in a study of T-cell memory formation after mild COVID-19. The CDR3 contains 16 residues. Trimming shortened V by 9 bases and J by 2 bases, and 19 bases separated the two germline ends. Per germline, CDR1 KGHDR and CDR2 SFDVKD. TCRdb redid the calling of the 5' RACE reads with MiXCR, one entry per CDR3 protein. The profile shows roughly 86,000 distinct CDR3 sequences, less than 15% of them singletons. Source material: PBMCs or a T cell subset sorted from them (not recorded which). The chain combines TRBV24-1 with TRBJ1-5; D might be TRBD1 (5 bases). This sequence was found in an adult woman who had mild COVID-19 (a few samples of this study predate the infection). Cell type and time point are not known. CDR3 sequence reads: CATAPRDARGNQPQHF. The CDR3, as DNA: TGTGCCACCGCTCCCCGGGACGCGAGGGGCAATCAGCCCCAGCATTTT.